The 26 T cell receptor beta chains reported below all come from one sample, sequenced in a study of blood T cells in healthy people across ages. The authors ran a second PCR of 7 to 11 cycles using a sample-barcoded 5' primer and a J-beta primer mix. TCRdb ran MiXCR on the 5' RACE reads and lists one entry per CDR3 protein. The sample carries roughly 790,000 distinct CDR3 sequences, roughly 47% recorded once. Sequenced material: blood. These receptors all stem from an older woman in good health.

The chain recombines TRBV28 with TRBJ2-2, with TRBD2 matching over 7 bases. Trimming cost V 7 bases and J 1 base; bases outside gene matches: 12. This CDR3 region has 17 residues. The germline V gene encodes CDR1 MDHEN and CDR2 SYDVKM. CDR3 nucleotides: TGTGCCAGCAACCTGTTTCGCGGACTAGTGAACACCGGGGAGCTGTTTTTT. This encodes CASNLFRGLVNTGELFF.

This clonotype was counted only a few times. The CDR3 sequence is CASSLAAGNSGANVLTF. For the CDR3, the DNA is TGTGCCAGCAGCTTAGCTGCAGGGAACTCTGGGGCCAACGTCCTGACTTTC. The rearrangement uses TRBV7-6 and TRBJ2-6, with a tentative D call TRBD1 (5 bases). There are 17 residues in the CDR3. V was clipped by 0 bases and J by 0 bases, with 9 bases between them. Germline CDR1 and CDR2: SGHVS and FNYEAQ.

The CDR3 here is CASSKTGSEQYF. CDR3 nucleotides: TGTGCCAGCAGTAAGACAGGGAGCGAGCAGTACTTC. The chain uses TRBV6-5 and TRBJ2-7; TRBD1 aligns across 7 bases. Unmatched junction bases numbered 4, after V lost 5 bases and J lost 6 bases. This CDR3 has 12 amino acids. CDR1 and CDR2 (germline): MNHEY, SVGAGI.

The count of this clonotype is one. This chain links TRBV20-1 with TRBJ2-3; 8 nucleotides align to TRBD1. The ends lost 6 bases at V and 1 base at J; junction bases unmatched: 9. Per germline, CDR1 DFQATT and CDR2 SNEGSKA (reference sequence). The CDR3 has 15 residues. The chain's CDR3 is CSAKGQAGGTDTQYF. CDR3 DNA sequence: TGCAGTGCAAAGGGACAGGCAGGGGGCACAGATACGCAGTATTTT.

J is TRBJ1-2 and V is TRBV20-1; D is uncertain. This CDR3 spans 13 amino acids. The V end was cut by 3 bases, the J end by 12 bases, with 20 bases between. Germline CDR1 is DFQATT and CDR2 is SNEGSKA (reference sequence). The CDR3 DNA is TGCAGTGCTAGTATGTCCTTGGCGGCCGGCCACACCTTC. The encoded protein is CSASMSLAAGHTF.

This clonotype was counted ten times or more. The chain combines TRBV5-1 with TRBJ2-5, with D tentatively TRBD1 (5 bases). CDR3 length: 15 residues. Trimming shortened V by 0 bases and J by 4 bases, and 13 bases separated the two germline ends. Looked up from germline, CDR1 is SGHRS and CDR2 is YFSETQ. The CDR3 nucleotides are TGCGCCAGCAGCTTGGTGCAGGGTGATGGAGAGACCCAGTACTTC. Protein: CASSLVQGDGETQYF.

A word on this clonotype: A much larger clone lies a single base off, so this may be a read error. The V gene is TRBV7-9, the J gene TRBJ2-4, with D possibly matching TRBD2 (5 bases). The CDR3 loop spans 18 amino acids. CDR1 is SEHNR and CDR2 is FQNEAQ in the germline V gene (reference sequence). Deletions cut 0 bases from V and 0 bases from J, with 15 bases between. The CDR3 region is CASSLALDRGKAKNIQYF. DNA of the CDR3: TGTGCCAGCAGCTTAGCCCTGGACCGGGGAAAAGCCAAAAACATTCAGTACTTC.

This clonotype was seen only a few times. The V and J genes are TRBV6-6 and TRBJ2-6; D is unclear. The CDR3 is 14 residues long. From germline, CDR1 is MNHNY and CDR2 SVGAGI (reference sequence). The V gene lost 6 bases and the J gene lost 0 bases, with 6 bases spanning the gap. The CDR3 coding sequence is TGTGCCAGCAGGTCGAGCTCTGGGGCCAACGTCCTGACTTTC. Amino acids: CASRSSSGANVLTF.

This rearrangement joins TRBV29-1 to TRBJ1-5; D is ambiguous. V lost 5 bases and J 3 bases, leaving 29 bases between the germline ends. CDR1 and CDR2 from the germline V gene are SQVTM and ANQGSEA. This CDR3 comprises 19 residues. CDR3 coding DNA: TGCAGCGTTAGGTCAGATCCTGGAAATTCGGAGGACCACAATCAGCCCCAGCATTTT. It encodes CSVRSDPGNSEDHNQPQHF.

As regards this clonotype: Germline is not matched at one junction end, which may reflect a read error. The gene calls are TRBV11-1 and TRBJ1-6; 8 nucleotides agree with TRBD1. The CDR3 has 15 residues. Germline CDR1 is SGHAT and CDR2 is FQDESV (reference sequence). The CDR3 spells CANSKQGGADSPLHF. The CDR3 bases are TGTGCCAACAGCAAACAGGGGGGCGCCGATTCACCCCTCCACTTT.

The V gene is TRBV10-2, the J gene TRBJ1-4, with 7 bases identical to TRBD1. The CDR3 runs to 15 residues. From germline, CDR1 is WSHSY and CDR2 SAAADI. V trimming: 3 bases; J trimming: 8 bases; junction bases outside the gene matches: 9. The CDR3 sequence is CASSDATGLGEKLFF. The CDR3 DNA reads as TGCGCCAGCAGTGACGCGACAGGGCTAGGCGAAAAACTGTTTTTT.

This clonotype was seen a single time. The V and J genes are TRBV24-1 and TRBJ2-7, with unresolved D. This CDR3 has 14 residues. Germline loops: CDR1 KGHDR, CDR2 SFDVKD. V lost 3 bases and J 0 bases, leaving 8 bases between the germline ends. Written as DNA, the CDR3 is TGTGCCACCAGTGATGCCGGTAGCTCCTACGAGCAGTACTTC. Encoded protein: CATSDAGSSYEQYF.

This chain joins TRBV9 and TRBJ2-7; 7 nucleotides align to TRBD2. CDR1 is SGDLS and CDR2 is YYNGEE in the germline V gene. This CDR3 has 16 amino acids. J lost 2 bases, V lost 6 bases, and 14 bases had no gene match. CDR3 amino acids: CASTLGPTSDTYEQYF. In DNA form, the CDR3 reads TGTGCCAGCACCCTGGGCCCTACTAGCGATACCTACGAGCAGTACTTC. The variable domain in full, with the rest retrieved from reference TRBV9 and TRBJ2-7, is DSGVTQTPKHLITATGQRVTLRCSPRSGDLSVYWYQQSLDQGLQFLIQYYNGEERAKGNILERFSAQQFPDLHSELNLSSLELGDSALYFCASTLGPTSDTYEQYFGPGTRLTVT.

The chain is built from TRBV6-2 or TRBV6-3 and TRBJ2-3, with D uncertain. The V and J ends lost 4 bases and 0 bases respectively, with 11 bases between them. This CDR3 spans 15 amino acids. Germline values: CDR1 MNHEY, CDR2 SVGEGT. The chain's CDR3 is CASSSLFTSTDTQYF. The DNA of the CDR3 is TGTGCCAGCAGTTCCCTTTTCACTAGCACAGATACGCAGTATTTT.

V is TRBV6-4 and J is TRBJ2-1, with 9 bases matching TRBD2. This CDR3 spans 16 amino acids. Trimming removed 0 bases from V and 4 bases from J; junction bases left unmatched: 4. Germline CDR1 MRHNA, CDR2 SNTAGT. CDR3 in amino acids: CASSDSSGRIYNEQFF. The DNA of the CDR3 is TGTGCCAGCAGTGACTCAAGCGGGAGGATATACAATGAGCAGTTCTTC.

The V call is TRBV9, the J call TRBJ1-2; D is ambiguous. Germline V gene lookup returns CDR1 SGDLS and CDR2 YYNGEE. The V end was cut by 2 bases, the J end by 0 bases, with 11 bases between. CDR3 size: 15 residues. The CDR3 here is CASSVSGSANYGYTF. DNA of the CDR3: TGTGCCAGCAGCGTCTCCGGATCAGCTAACTATGGCTACACCTTC.

Only a few counts were recorded for this clonotype. This chain connects TRBV7-9 to TRBJ1-1, with a tentative D call TRBD1 (5 bases). This CDR3 contains 14 residues. Germline V gives CDR1 SEHNR, CDR2 FQNEAQ (reference sequence). The germline V and J ends were trimmed by 6 bases and 0 bases, with 11 bases remaining between them. Here the CDR3 reads CASRGTAMNTEAFF. CDR3 bases: TGTGCCAGCAGAGGGACGGCCATGAACACTGAAGCTTTCTTT.

This clonotype has at least ten counts. CDR3 in DNA: TGTGCCAGCATCATGAATGGAGGACTCGTCGGGGAGCTGTTTTTT. This codes for CASIMNGGLVGELFF. This chain uses TRBV11-2 with TRBJ2-2, with D tentatively TRBD2 (5 bases). This CDR3 comprises 15 residues. The germline V gene has CDR1 SGHAT and CDR2 FQNNGV. Trimming took 7 bases from V and 7 from J, leaving 19 bases between them.

The chain employs TRBV6-5 and TRBJ1-2; TRBD1 might be the D (5 bases). Germline V gene sequence: CDR1 MNHEY, CDR2 SVGAGI. The CDR3 has 14 residues. V was clipped by 6 bases and J by 6 bases, with 17 bases between them. DNA of the CDR3: TGTGCCAGCAGGACAGACCGAGGCGGGGATGGCTACACCTTC. This encodes CASRTDRGGDGYTF.

Worth noting for this clonotype: Since a much larger clone is just one base distant, this may be a read error. The J gene is TRBJ2-7, the V gene TRBV7-9, with unresolved D. The CDR3 extends over 14 amino acids. The V gene's germline CDR1 is SEHNR and CDR2 FQNEAQ (reference sequence). The CDR3 protein is CACSLMDGSYEQYF. DNA for the CDR3: TGTGCCTGCAGCCTGATGGACGGCTCCTACGAGCAGTACTTC.

This clonotype has ten or more counts. The CDR3 region is CSAFRLTSGVYEQYF. Here the CDR3 DNA reads TGCAGTGCTTTTCGCCTGACTAGCGGGGTATACGAGCAGTACTTC. The chain carries TRBV20-1 and TRBJ2-7; 11 bases fit TRBD2. The CDR3 covers 15 residues. The V and J ends lost 5 bases and 4 bases, in that order; junction bases with no gene match: 10. The germline CDR1 and CDR2 sequences are DFQATT and SNEGSKA (reference sequence).

The genes are TRBV4-3 and TRBJ2-5; maybe TRBD1 (6 bases). The germline CDR1 and CDR2 sequences are LGHNA and YSLEER. V shed 0 bases and J shed 5 bases, with 13 bases lying between them. The CDR3 loop spans 15 amino acids. CDR3 sequence: CASSQDNGQWETQYF. The CDR3 DNA follows: TGCGCCAGCAGCCAAGATAATGGACAGTGGGAGACCCAGTACTTC.

This clonotype occurred a few times. This chain connects TRBV7-2 to TRBJ1-5; TRBD1 matches at 8 bases. The CDR3 has 18 residues. Germline-derived CDR1 and CDR2 are SGHTA and FQGNSA. V trimming: 5 bases; J trimming: 1 base; junction bases outside the gene matches: 13. The CDR3 reads CASSPGDRGKKSNQPQHF. CDR3 bases: TGTGCCAGCAGCCCCGGCGACAGGGGTAAGAAGAGCAATCAGCCCCAGCATTTT. The full variable domain, in which reference TRBV7-2 and TRBJ1-5 provide the parts outside the CDR3, is GAGVSQSPSNKVTEKGKDVELRCDPISGHTALYWYRQSLGQGLEFLIYFQGNSAPDKSGLPSDRFSAERTGGSVSTLTIQRTQQEDSAVYLCASSPGDRGKKSNQPQHFGDGTRLSIL.

This clonotype was seen only a few times. The rearrangement uses TRBV12-3 or TRBV12-4 and TRBJ2-7; the D gene could be TRBD1 or TRBD2 (6 bases each). V gave up 1 base and J gave up 3 bases, with 19 bases separating them. This CDR3 is 17 amino acids long. For the CDR3, the DNA is TGTGCCAGCAGTTTAGTGGTGGTGGGGGGCGAATTCTACGAGCAGTACTTC. Translating it yields CASSLVVVGGEFYEQYF.

This sequence joins TRBV5-4 and TRBJ2-5, with D perhaps matching TRBD1 or TRBD2 (5 bases each). Trimming removed 2 bases from V and 1 base from J, with 12 bases in between. Germline V gene data show CDR1 as SGHNT and CDR2 as YYREEE (reference sequence). The CDR3 contains 15 residues. The CDR3 bases are TGTGCCAGCAGCTTAGAGGGGCCCCTCCAAGAGACCCAGTACTTC. Its protein product is CASSLEGPLQETQYF.

A few counts support this clonotype. The rearrangement joins TRBV6-1 to TRBJ1-2; 7 positions agree with TRBD1. Germline CDR1 MNHNS, CDR2 SASEGT. V was clipped by 6 bases and J by 0 bases; unmatched bases: 19. This CDR3 comprises 19 residues. CDR3 in amino acids: CASRKTGTALYHSNYGYTF. CDR3 coding DNA: TGTGCCAGCAGAAAGACCGGGACAGCCTTATACCATTCTAACTATGGCTACACCTTC.